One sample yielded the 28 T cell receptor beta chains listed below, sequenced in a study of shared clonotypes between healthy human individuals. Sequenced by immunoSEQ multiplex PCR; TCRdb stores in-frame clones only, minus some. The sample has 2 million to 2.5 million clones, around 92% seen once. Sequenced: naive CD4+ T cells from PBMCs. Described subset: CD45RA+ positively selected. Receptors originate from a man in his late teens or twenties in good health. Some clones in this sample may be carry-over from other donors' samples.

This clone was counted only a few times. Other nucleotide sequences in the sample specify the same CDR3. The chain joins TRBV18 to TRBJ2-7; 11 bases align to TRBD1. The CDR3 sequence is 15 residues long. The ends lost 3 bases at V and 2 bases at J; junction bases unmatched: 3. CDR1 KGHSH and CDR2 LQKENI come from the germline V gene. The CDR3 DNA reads TGTGCCAGCTCACCCCCGGGACAGGGGGCCTACGAGCAGTACTTC. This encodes CASSPPGQGAYEQYF.

CDR3 DNA: TGTGCCAGTAGTAAGAGTGGGACTCGGGGCTCCTACAATGAGCAGTTCTTC. It codes for CASSKSGTRGSYNEQFF. This chain uses TRBV19 with TRBJ2-1, with D possibly being TRBD2 (6 bases). Deletions cut 4 bases from V and 0 bases from J, with 16 bases between. CDR3 length: 17 amino acids. Germline values: CDR1 LNHDA, CDR2 SQIVND (reference sequence).

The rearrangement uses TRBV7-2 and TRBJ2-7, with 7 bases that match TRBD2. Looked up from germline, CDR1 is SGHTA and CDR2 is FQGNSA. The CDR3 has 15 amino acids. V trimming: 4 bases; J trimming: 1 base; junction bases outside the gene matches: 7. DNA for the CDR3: TGTGCCAGCAGCTCCTTGGCGGGAGTATCCTACGAGCAGTACTTC. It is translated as CASSSLAGVSYEQYF.

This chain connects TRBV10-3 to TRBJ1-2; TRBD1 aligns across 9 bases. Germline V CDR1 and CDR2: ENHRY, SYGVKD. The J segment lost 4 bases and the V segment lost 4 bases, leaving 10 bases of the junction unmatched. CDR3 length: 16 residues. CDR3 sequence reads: CAISANTQGAFYGYTF. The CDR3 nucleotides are TGTGCCATCAGTGCCAACACACAGGGGGCCTTCTATGGCTACACCTTC.

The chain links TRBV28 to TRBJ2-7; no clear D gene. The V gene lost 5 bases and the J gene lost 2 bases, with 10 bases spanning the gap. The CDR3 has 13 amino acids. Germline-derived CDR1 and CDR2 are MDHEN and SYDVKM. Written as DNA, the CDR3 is TGTGCCAGCAGTACCACTAATCCCTACGAGCAGTACTTC. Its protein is CASSTTNPYEQYF.

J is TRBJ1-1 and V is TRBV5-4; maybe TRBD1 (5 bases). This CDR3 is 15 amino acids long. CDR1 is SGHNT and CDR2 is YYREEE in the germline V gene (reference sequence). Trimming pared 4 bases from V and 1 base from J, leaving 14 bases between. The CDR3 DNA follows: TGTGCCAGCAGCATAGCAGGGATGCAGAACACTGAAGCTTTCTTT. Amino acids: CASSIAGMQNTEAFF.

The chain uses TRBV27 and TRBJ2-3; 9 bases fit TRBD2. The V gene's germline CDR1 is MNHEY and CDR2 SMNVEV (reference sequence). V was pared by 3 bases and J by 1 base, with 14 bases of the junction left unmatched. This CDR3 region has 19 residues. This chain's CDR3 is CASSFRPGKREAGTDTQYF. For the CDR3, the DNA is TGTGCCAGCAGTTTTCGCCCTGGGAAGCGGGAGGCGGGCACAGATACGCAGTATTTT.

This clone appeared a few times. CDR3 sequence reads: CASSQKGGNTEAFF. CDR3 DNA: TGTGCCAGCAGCCAGAAGGGGGGGAACACTGAAGCTTTCTTT. This chain connects TRBV6-1 to TRBJ1-1; tentatively, D is TRBD1 (6 bases). CDR1 is MNHNS and CDR2 is SASEGT in the germline V gene. Trimming took 6 bases from V and 1 from J, leaving 12 bases between them. This CDR3 has 14 residues.

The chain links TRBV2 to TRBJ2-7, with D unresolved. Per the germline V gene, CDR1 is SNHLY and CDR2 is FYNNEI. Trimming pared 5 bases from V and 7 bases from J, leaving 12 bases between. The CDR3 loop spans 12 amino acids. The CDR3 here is CASSRAAGEQYF. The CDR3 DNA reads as TGTGCCAGCAGTCGTGCTGCCGGGGAGCAGTACTTC.

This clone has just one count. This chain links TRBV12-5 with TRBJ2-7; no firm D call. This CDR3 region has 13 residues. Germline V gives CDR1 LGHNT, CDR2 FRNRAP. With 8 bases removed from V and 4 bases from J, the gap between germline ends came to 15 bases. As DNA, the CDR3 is TGTGCTAGTAGTCTCGACCTCTTTTACGAGCAGTACTTC. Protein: CASSLDLFYEQYF.

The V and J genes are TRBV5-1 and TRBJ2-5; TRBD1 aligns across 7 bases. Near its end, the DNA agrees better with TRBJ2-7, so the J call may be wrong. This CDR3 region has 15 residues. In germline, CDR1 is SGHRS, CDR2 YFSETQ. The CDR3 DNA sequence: TGCGCCAGCAGCCTAACCGGGACAGATCCCTACGAGCAGTACTTC. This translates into CASSLTGTDPYEQYF.

CDR3 sequence reads: CASRHEGLAGEQFF. DNA for the CDR3: TGCGCCAGCAGGCATGAGGGACTAGCAGGGGAGCAGTTCTTC. V is TRBV5-1 and J is TRBJ2-1; 9 bases are shared with TRBD2. V was pared by 5 bases and J by 10 bases, with 10 bases of the junction left unmatched. The CDR3 extends over 14 amino acids. Germline V gene lookup returns CDR1 SGHRS and CDR2 YFSETQ. Variable domain in full (rest from reference TRBV5-1 and TRBJ2-1): KAGVTQTPRYLIKTRGQQVTLSCSPISGHRSVSWYQQTPGQGLQFLFEYFSETQRNKGNFPGRFSGRQFSNSRSEMNVSTLELGDSALYLCASRHEGLAGEQFFGPGTRLTVL.

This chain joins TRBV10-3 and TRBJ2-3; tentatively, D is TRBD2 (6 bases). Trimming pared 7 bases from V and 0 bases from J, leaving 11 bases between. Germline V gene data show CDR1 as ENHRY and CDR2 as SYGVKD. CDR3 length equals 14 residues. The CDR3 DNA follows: TGTGCCATCATAGCGGAACTTAGCACAGATACGCAGTATTTT. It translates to CAIIAELSTDTQYF.

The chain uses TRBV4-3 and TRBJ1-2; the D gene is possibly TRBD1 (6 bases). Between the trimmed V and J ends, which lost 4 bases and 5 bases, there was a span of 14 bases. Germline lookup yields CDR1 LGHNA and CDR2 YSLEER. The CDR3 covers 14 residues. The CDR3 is CASSRGQGTYGYTF. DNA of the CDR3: TGCGCCAGCAGCCGGGGGCAGGGAACGTATGGCTACACCTTC.

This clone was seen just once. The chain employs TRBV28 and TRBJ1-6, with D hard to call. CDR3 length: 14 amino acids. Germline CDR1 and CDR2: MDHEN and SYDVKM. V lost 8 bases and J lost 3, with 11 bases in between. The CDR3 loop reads CASGLVGYNSPLHF. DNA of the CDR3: TGTGCCAGCGGTCTGGTGGGCTATAATTCACCCCTCCACTTT.

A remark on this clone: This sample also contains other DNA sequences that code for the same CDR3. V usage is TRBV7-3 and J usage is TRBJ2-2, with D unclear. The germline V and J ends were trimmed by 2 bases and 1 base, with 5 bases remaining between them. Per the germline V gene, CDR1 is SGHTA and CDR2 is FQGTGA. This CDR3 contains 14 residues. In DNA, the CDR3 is TGTGCCAGCAGCTTATGGGGGAACACCGGGGAGCTGTTTTTT. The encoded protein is CASSLWGNTGELFF.

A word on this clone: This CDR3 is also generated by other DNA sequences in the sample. The CDR3 is CASSPRLAGNYNEQFF. CDR3 in DNA: TGTGCCAGCTCACCACGCCTAGCGGGAAACTACAATGAGCAGTTCTTC. The genes are TRBV18 and TRBJ2-1; 9 positions match TRBD2. The CDR3 totals 16 residues. Germline CDR1 KGHSH, CDR2 LQKENI. With 1 base clipped from V and 3 bases from J, the junction kept 4 bases outside the gene matches.

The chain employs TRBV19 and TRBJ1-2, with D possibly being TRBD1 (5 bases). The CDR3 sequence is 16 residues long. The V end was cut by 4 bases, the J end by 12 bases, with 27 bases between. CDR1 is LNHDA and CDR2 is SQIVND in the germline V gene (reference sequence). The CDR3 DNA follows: TGTGCCAGTAGTACCCTCGAACGAGCGAAGACAGACCTCAACACCTTC. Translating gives CASSTLERAKTDLNTF.

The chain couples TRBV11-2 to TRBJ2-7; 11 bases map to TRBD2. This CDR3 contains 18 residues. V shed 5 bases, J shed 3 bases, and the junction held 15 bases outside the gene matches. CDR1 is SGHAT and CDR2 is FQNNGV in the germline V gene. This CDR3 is CASSGLVASGRSSYEQYF. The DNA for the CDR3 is TGTGCCAGCAGCGGGTTGGTGGCTAGCGGGAGGTCGAGCTACGAGCAGTACTTC. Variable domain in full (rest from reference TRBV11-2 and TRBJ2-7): EAGVAQSPRYKIIEKRQSVAFWCNPISGHATLYWYQQILGQGPKLLIQFQNNGVVDDSQLPKDRFSAERLKGVDSTLKIQPAKLEDSAVYLCASSGLVASGRSSYEQYFGPGTRLTVT.

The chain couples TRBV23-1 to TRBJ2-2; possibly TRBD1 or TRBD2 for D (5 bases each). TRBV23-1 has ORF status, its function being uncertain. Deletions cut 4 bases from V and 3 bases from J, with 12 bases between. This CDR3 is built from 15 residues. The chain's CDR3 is CASSRGEKDTGELFF. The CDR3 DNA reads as TGCGCCAGCAGTCGAGGGGAAAAGGACACCGGGGAGCTGTTTTTT.

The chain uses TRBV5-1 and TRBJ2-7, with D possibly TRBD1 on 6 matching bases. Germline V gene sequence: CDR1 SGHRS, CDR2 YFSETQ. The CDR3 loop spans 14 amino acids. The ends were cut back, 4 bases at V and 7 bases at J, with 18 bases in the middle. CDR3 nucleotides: TGCGCCAGCAGCCCAGGACAGCCCTTCGGGGAGCAGTACTTC. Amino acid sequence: CASSPGQPFGEQYF.

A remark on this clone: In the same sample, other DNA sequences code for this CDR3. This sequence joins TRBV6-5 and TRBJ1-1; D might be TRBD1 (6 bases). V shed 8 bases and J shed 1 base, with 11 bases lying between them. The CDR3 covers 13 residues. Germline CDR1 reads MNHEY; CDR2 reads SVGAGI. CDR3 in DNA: TGTGCCAGCCAAGGGGGAAGGAACACTGAAGCTTTCTTT. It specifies CASQGGRNTEAFF.

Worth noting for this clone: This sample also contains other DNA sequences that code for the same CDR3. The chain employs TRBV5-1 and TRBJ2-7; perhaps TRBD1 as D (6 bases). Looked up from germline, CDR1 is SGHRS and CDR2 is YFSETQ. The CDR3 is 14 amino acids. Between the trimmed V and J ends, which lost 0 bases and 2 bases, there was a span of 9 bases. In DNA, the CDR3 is TGCGCCAGCAGCTTGGGAGGGGGAACCTACGAGCAGTACTTC. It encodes CASSLGGGTYEQYF.

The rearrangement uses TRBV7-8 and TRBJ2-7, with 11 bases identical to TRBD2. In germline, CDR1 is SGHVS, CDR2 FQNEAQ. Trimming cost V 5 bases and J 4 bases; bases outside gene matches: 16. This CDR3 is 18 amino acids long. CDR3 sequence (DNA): TGTGCCAGCAGCCCCTTGGGGGGTAGCGGGAGGGCCTCTTACGAGCAGTACTTC. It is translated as CASSPLGGSGRASYEQYF.

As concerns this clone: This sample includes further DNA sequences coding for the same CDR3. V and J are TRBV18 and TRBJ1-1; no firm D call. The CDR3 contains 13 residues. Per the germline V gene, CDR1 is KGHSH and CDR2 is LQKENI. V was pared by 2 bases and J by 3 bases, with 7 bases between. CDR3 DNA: TGTGCCAGCTCACCAGGCAGAGACACTGAAGCTTTCTTT. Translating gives CASSPGRDTEAFF. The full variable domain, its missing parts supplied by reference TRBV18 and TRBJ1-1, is NAGVMQNPRHLVRRRGQEARLRCSPMKGHSHVYWYRQLPEEGLKFMVYLQKENIIDESGMPKERFSAEFPKEGPSILRIQQVVRGDSAAYFCASSPGRDTEAFFGQGTRLTVV.

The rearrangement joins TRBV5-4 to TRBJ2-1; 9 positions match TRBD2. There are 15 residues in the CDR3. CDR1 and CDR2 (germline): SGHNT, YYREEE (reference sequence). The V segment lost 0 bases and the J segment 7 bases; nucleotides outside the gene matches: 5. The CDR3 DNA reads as TGTGCCAGCAGCTTGGGCGGGAGGGCCGGTAATGAGCAGTTCTTC. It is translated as CASSLGGRAGNEQFF.

The CDR3 nucleotides are TGTGCCAGCAGCATTGGACACCACCCTCTTACAGATACGCAGTATTTT. As protein: CASSIGHHPLTDTQYF. The V call is TRBV7-2, the J call TRBJ2-3; D might be TRBD1 (5 bases). Germline V gives CDR1 SGHTA, CDR2 FQGNSA. Trimming took off 5 bases at V and 3 bases at J, with 18 bases between the two ends. CDR3 length: 16 amino acids.

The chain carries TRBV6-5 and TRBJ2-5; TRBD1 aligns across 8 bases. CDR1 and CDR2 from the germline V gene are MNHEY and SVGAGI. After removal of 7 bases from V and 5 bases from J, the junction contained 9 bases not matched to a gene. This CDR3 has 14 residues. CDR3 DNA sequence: TGTGCCAGCAACAGGGACAGGCGGAAGGAGACCCAGTACTTC. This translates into CASNRDRRKETQYF.